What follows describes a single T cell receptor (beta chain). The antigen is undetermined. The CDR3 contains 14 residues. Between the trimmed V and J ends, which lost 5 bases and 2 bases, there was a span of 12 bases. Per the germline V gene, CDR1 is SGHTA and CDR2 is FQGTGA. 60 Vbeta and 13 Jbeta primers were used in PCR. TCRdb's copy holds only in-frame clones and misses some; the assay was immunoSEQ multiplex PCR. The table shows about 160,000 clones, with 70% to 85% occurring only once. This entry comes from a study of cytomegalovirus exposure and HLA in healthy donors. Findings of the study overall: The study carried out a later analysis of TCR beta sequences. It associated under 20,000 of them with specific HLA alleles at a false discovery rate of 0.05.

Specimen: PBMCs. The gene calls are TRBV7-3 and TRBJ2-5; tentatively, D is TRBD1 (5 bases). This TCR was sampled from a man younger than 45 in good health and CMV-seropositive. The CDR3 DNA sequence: TGTGCCAGCAGCCGTAGGGGCCGGCAAGAGACCCAGTACTTC. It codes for CASSRRGRQETQYF.